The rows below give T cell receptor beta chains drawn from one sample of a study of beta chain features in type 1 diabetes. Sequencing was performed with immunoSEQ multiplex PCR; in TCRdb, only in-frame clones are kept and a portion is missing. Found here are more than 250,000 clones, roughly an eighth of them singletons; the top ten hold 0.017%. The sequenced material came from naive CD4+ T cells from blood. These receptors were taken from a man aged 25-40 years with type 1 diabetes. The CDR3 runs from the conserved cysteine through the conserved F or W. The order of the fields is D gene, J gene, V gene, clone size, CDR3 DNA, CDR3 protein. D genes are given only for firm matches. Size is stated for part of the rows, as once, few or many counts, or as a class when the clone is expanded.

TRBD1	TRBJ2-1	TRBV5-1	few	TGCGCCAGCAGCCTAGGGACCCCAGGGGGTGAGCAGTTCTTC	CASSLGTPGGEQFF
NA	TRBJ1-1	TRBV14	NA	TGTGCCAGCAGCTCGACGGACTTTAGGAAAGCTTTCTTT	CASSSTDFRKAFF
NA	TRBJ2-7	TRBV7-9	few	TGTGCCAGCAGCTTATCTTCCTACGAGCAGTACTTC	CASSLSSYEQYF
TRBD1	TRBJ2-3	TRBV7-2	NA	TGTGCCAGCAGCTTGGGACAGTACACAGATACGCAGTATTTT	CASSLGQYTDTQYF
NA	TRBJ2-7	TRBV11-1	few	TGTGCCAGCAGCTTCTCGGGTAGTGGGTTCTACGAGCAGTACTTC	CASSFSGSGFYEQYF
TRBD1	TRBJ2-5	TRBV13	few	TGTGCCAGCAGCTCTCGACAGGGATGGACCCAGTACTTC	CASSSRQGWTQYF
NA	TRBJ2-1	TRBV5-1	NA	TGCGCCAGCAGCTCTACGACTAGCAATGAGCAGTTCTTC	CASSSTTSNEQFF
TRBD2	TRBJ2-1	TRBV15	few	TGTGCCACCAGCAGAGAAAGACTAGCGGTTTACAATGAGCAGTTCTTC	CATSRERLAVYNEQFF
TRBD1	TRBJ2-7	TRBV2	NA	TGTGCCAGCAGTTCGGGACAGGGCTTCTACGAGCAGTACTTC	CASSSGQGFYEQYF
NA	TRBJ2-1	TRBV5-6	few	TGTGCCAGCAGCCGGCAGGCCAGCTCCTACAATGAGCAGTTCTTC	CASSRQASSYNEQFF
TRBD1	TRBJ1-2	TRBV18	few	TGTGCCAGCTCACCGGGGGACAGGGCTGGCTACACCTTC	CASSPGDRAGYTF
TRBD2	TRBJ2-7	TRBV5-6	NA	TGTGCCAGCAGCTCTCGGCGGGAGAGTAACGAGCAGTACTTC	CASSSRRESNEQYF
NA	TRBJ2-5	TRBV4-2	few	TGTGCCAGCAGCCAAGAGGGGACATCCTCCGCAGAGCAGTACTTC	CASSQEGTSSAEQYF
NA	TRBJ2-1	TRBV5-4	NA	TGTGCCAGCAGCTTGGTAACAGGTAATGAGCAGTTCTTC	CASSLVTGNEQFF
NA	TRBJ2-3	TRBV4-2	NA	TGTGCCAGCAGCCAAGACGGGACACCCAGCACAGATACGCAGTATTTT	CASSQDGTPSTDTQYF
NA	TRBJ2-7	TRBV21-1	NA	TGTGCCAGCAGCAAAAGGGTGTCTAGCGGGAGGACCCCCTACGAGCAGTACTTC	CASSKRVSSGRTPYEQYF
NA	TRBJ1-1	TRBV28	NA	TGTGCCAGCGGAGCAGGGCAACCTTCTGGTGGCACTGAAGCTTTCTTT	CASGAGQPSGGTEAFF
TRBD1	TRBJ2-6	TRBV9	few	TGTGCCAGCAGCGTTCAAACAGGGGGTTCTGGGGCCAACGTCCTGACTTTC	CASSVQTGGSGANVLTF
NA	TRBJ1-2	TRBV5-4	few	TGTGCCAGCAGCCGTGGGCAGTTAGCTAACTATGGCTACACCTTC	CASSRGQLANYGYTF
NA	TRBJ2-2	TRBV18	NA	TGTGCCAGCTCAGTCCAAGTAGCGGAAGGCGGCGGGGAGCTGTTTTTT	CASSVQVAEGGGELFF
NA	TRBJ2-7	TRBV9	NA	TGTGCCGACAATGAGGGAATCGGTACCTACGAGCAGTACTTC	CADNEGIGTYEQYF
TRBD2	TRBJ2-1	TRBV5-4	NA	TGTGCCAGCAGCCGAAGCGGGAGCTCCTACAATGAGCAGTTCTTC	CASSRSGSSYNEQFF
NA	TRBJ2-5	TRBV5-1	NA	TGCGCCAGCAGCGCCGGAGGACCCGGGGAGACCCAGTACTTC	CASSAGGPGETQYF
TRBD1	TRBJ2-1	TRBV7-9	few	TGTGCCACCGATCAGGGACAGATCGATGAGCAGTTCTTC	CATDQGQIDEQFF
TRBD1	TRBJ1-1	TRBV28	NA	TGTGCCAGCAGTTTAGGCAGGGGGCGAAACACTGAAGCTTTCTTT	CASSLGRGRNTEAFF
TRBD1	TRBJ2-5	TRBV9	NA	TGTGCCAGCAGCGTAGGAACAGGGGCCACACAAGAGACCCAGTACTTC	CASSVGTGATQETQYF
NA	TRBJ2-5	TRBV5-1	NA	TGCGCCAGCAGCTTGAACAGGGCATCAGAGACCCAGTACTTC	CASSLNRASETQYF
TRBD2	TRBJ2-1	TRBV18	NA	TGTGCCAGCTCACAGGGACTAGCGGGAGTCGATGAGCAGTTCTTC	CASSQGLAGVDEQFF
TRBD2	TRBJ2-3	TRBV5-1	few	TGCGCCAGCAGCTTCCCCGGGACTAACGCAGATACGCAGTATTTT	CASSFPGTNADTQYF
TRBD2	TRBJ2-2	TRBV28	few	TGTGCCAGCAGTCCGCCGGGAGCGGGAGGGCCCGGAGGGGAGCTGTTTTTT	CASSPPGAGGPGGELFF
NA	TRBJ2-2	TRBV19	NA	TGTGCCAGTAGTATGAAGGGACTCCCGGGGACCGGGGAGCTGTTTTTT	CASSMKGLPGTGELFF
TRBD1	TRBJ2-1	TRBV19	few	TGTGCCAGTAATAGACAGGGGGCCGTGAATGAGCAGTTCTTC	CASNRQGAVNEQFF
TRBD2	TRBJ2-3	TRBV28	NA	TGTGCCAGCAGTGTAGCGGGAGGGCCCTCGGTGCATGAGTATTTT	CASSVAGGPSVHEYF
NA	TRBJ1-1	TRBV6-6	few	TGTGCCAGCAGTTACCGGTCCTGGGCTTTCTTT	CASSYRSWAFF
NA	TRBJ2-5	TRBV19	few	TGTGCCAGTAGTCCAGGGGCTGTTGTGGAGACCCAGTACTTC	CASSPGAVVETQYF
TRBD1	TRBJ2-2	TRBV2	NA	TGTGCCAGCGAGACAGGGGCCGGGGAGCTGTTTTTT	CASETGAGELFF